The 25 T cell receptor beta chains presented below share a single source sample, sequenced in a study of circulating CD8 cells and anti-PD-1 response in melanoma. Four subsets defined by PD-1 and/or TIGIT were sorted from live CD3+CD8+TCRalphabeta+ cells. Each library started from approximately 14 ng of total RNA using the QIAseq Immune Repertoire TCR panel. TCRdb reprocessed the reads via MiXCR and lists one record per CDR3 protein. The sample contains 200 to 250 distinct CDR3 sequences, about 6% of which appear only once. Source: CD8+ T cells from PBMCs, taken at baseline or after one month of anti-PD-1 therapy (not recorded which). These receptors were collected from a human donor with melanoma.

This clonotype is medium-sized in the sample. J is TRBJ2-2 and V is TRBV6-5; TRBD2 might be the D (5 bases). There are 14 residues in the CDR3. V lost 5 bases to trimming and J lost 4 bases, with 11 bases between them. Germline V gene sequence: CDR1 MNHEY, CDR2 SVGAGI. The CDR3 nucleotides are TGTGCCAGCAGTCTTCGAGGGAGCACCGGGGAGCTGTTTTTT. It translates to CASSLRGSTGELFF.

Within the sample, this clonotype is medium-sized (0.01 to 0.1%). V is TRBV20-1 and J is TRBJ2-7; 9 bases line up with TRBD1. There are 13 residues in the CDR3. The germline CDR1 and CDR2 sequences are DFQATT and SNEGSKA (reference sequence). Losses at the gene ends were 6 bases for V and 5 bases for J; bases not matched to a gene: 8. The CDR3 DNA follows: TGCAGTGCGCCGGGACAGGGAGTCCACGAGCAGTACTTC. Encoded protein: CSAPGQGVHEQYF.

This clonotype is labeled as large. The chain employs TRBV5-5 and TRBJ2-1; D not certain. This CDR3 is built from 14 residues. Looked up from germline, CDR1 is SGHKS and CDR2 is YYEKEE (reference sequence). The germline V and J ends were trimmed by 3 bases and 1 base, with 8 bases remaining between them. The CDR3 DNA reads TGTGCCAGCAGCTGGGCAGCTTCCTACAATGAGCAGTTCTTC. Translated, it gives CASSWAASYNEQFF.

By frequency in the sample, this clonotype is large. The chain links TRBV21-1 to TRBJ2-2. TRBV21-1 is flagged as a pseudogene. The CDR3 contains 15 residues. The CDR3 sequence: CASSKAWRNTGELFF. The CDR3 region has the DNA TGTGCCAGCAGCAAAGCATGGAGGAACACCGGGGAGCTGTTTTTT.

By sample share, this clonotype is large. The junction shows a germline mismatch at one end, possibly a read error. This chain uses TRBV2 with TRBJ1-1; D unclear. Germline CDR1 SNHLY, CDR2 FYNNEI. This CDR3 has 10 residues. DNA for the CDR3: TGTGCTAGCAGCCCGAGTGAAGCTTTCTTT. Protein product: CASSPSEAFF.

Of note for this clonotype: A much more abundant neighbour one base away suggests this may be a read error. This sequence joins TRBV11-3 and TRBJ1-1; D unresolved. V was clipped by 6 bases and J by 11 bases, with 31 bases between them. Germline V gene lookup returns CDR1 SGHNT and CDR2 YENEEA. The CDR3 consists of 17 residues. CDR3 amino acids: CASSFTLPEFGSPVAFF. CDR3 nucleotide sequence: TGTGCCAGCAGTTTTACCTTACCAGAGTTTGGGTCTCCGGTGGCTTTCTTT.

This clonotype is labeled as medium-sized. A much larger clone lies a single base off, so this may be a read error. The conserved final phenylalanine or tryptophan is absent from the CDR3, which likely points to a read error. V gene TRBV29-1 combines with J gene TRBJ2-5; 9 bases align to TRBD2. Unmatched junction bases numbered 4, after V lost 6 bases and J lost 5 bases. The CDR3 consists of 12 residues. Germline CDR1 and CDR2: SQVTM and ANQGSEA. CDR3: CSVRGGSETQYS. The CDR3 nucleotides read TGCAGCGTGCGGGGGGGGAGCGAGACCCAGTACTCC.

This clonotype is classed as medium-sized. The CDR3, as DNA: TGTGCCAGCAGGGTGGACAGGGGAGGCACTGAAGCTTTCTTT. Residues: CASRVDRGGTEAFF. This rearrangement joins TRBV2 to TRBJ1-1; TRBD1 aligns across 9 bases. The CDR3 length is 14 residues. The germline gives CDR1 SNHLY, CDR2 FYNNEI. The J segment lost 4 bases and the V segment lost 6 bases, leaving 6 bases of the junction unmatched.

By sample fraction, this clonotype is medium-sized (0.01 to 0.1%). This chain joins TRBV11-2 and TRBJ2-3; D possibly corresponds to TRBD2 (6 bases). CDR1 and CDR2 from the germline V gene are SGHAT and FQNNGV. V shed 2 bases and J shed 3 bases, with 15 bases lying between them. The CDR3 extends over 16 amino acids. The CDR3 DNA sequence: TGTGCCAGCAGCTTACTTCCGCGACTAGGGACAGATACGCAGTATTTT. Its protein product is CASSLLPRLGTDTQYF.

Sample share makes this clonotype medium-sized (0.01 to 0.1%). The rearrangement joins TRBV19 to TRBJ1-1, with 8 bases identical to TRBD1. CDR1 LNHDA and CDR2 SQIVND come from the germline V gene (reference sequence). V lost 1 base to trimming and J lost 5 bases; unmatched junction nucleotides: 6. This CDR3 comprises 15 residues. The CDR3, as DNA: TGTGCCAGTAGTATAGGACAGGGGATGAGGACTGAAGCTTTCTTT. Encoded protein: CASSIGQGMRTEAFF.

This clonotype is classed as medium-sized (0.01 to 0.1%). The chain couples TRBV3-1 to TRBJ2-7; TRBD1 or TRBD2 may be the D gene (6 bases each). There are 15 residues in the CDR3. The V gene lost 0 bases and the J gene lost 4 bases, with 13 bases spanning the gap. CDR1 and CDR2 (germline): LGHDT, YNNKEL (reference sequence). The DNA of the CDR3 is TGTGCCAGCAGCCAAGATGGCGGGACACCTTACGAGCAGTACTTC. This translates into CASSQDGGTPYEQYF.

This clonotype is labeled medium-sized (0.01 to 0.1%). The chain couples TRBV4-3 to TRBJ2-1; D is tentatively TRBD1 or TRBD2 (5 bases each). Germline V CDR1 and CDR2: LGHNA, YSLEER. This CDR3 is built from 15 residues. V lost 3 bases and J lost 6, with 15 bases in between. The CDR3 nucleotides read TGCGCCAGCAGCCACGGGGTGGGGGTAAGCAATGAGCAGTTCTTC. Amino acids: CASSHGVGVSNEQFF.

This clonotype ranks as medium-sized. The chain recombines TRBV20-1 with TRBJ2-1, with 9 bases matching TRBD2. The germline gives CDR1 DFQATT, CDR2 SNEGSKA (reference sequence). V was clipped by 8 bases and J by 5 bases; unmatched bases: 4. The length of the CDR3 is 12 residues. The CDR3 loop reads CSQRGVNNEQFF. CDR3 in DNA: TGCAGTCAGCGGGGGGTAAACAATGAGCAGTTCTTC.

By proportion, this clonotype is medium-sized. The chain's CDR3 is CASSPERLDGANVLTF. CDR3 in DNA: TGTGCCAGTAGCCCTGAGAGGTTGGATGGGGCCAACGTCCTGACTTTC. The V and J genes are TRBV19 and TRBJ2-6; no reliable D call. The V end was cut by 6 bases, the J end by 3 bases, with 15 bases between. The CDR3 consists of 16 residues. Germline-derived CDR1 and CDR2 are LNHDA and SQIVND (reference sequence).

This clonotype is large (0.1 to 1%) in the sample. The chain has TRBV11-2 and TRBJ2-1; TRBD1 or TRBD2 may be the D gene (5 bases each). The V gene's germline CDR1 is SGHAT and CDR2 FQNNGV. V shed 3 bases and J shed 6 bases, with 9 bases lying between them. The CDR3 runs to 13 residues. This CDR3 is CASSFTGGNEQFF. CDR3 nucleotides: TGTGCCAGCAGCTTCACTGGGGGCAATGAGCAGTTCTTC. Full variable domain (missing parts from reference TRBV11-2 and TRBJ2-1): EAGVAQSPRYKIIEKRQSVAFWCNPISGHATLYWYQQILGQGPKLLIQFQNNGVVDDSQLPKDRFSAERLKGVDSTLKIQPAKLEDSAVYLCASSFTGGNEQFFGPGTRLTVL.

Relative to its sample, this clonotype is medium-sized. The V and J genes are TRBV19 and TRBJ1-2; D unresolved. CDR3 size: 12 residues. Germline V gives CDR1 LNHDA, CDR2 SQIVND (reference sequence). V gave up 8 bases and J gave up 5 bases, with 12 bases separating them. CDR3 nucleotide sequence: TGTGCCAGTGGCCCGGGGTCTTATGGCTACACCTTC. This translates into CASGPGSYGYTF.

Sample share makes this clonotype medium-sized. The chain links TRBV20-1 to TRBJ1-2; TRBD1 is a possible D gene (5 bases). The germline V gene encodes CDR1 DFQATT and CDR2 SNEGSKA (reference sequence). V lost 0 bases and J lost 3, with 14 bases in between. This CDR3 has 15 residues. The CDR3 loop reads CSARDLGTGHYGYTF. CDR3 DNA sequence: TGCAGTGCTAGAGATCTGGGAACAGGCCACTATGGCTACACCTTC.

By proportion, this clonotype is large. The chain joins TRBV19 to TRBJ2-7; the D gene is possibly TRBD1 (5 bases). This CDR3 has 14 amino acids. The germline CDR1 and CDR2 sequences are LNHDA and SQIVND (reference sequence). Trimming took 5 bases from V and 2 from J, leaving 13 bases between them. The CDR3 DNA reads TGTGCCAGTAGTCCCACAGGCGGCGCCTACGAGCAGTACTTC. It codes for CASSPTGGAYEQYF.

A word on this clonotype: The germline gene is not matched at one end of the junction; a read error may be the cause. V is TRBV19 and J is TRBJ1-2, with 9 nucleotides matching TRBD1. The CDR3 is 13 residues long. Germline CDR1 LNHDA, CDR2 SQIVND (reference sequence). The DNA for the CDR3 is TGTGCCACGACAGGGGGGCCTAACCATGGCTACACCTTC. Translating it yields CATTGGPNHGYTF.

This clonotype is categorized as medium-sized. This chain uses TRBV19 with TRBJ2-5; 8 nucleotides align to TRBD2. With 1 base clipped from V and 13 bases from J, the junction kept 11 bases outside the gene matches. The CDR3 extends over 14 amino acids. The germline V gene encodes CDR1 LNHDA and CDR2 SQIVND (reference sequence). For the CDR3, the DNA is TGTGCCAGTAGTATAGCTCTAGCGGGCACCCCGAGGTACTTC. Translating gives CASSIALAGTPRYF.

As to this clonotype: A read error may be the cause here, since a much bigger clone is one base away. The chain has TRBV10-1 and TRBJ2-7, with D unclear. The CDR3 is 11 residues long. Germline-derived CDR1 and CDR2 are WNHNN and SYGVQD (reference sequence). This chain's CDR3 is CASVPRYEQCF. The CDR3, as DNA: TGCGCCAGCGTCCCCCGGTACGAGCAGTGCTTC.

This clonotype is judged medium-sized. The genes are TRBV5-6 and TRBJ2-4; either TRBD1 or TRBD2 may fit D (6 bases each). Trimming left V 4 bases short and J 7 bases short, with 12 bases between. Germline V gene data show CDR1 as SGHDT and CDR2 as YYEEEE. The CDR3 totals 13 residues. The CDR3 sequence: CASSAGGGNIQYF. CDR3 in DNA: TGTGCCAGCAGCGCCGGGGGCGGGAACATTCAGTACTTC.

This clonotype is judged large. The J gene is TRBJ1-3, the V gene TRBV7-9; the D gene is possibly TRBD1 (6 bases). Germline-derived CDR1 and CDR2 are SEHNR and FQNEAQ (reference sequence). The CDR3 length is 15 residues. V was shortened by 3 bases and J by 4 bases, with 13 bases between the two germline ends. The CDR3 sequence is CASSFAGAQGNTIYF. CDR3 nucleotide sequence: TGTGCCAGCAGCTTCGCAGGGGCCCAGGGAAACACCATATATTTT.

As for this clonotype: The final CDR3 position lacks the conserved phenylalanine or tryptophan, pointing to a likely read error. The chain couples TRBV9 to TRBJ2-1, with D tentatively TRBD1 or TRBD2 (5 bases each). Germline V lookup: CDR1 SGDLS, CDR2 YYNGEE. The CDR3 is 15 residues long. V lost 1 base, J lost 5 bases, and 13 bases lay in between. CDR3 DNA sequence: TGTGCCAGCAGCGTATGGGGGAGCATAGACAATGAGCAGTTCTCC. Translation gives CASSVWGSIDNEQFS.

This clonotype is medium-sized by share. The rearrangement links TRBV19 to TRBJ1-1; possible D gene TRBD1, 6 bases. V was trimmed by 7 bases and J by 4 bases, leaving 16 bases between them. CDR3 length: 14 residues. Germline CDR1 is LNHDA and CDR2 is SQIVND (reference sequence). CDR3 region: CASIGTGLGTEAFF. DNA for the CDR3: TGTGCCAGTATTGGCACAGGGCTTGGCACTGAAGCTTTCTTT.